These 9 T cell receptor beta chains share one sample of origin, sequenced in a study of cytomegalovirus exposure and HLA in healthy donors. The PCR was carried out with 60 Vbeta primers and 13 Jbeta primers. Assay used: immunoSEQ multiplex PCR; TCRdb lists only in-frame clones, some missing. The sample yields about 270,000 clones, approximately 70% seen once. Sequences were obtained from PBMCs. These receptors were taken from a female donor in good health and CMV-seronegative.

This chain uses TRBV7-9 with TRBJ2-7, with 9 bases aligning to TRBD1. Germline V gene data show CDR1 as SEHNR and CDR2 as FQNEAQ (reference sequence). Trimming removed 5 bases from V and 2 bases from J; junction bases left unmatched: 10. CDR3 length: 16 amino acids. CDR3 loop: CASSLDPGQGTYEQYF. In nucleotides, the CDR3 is TGTGCCAGCAGCCTTGACCCGGGACAGGGAACCTACGAGCAGTACTTC.

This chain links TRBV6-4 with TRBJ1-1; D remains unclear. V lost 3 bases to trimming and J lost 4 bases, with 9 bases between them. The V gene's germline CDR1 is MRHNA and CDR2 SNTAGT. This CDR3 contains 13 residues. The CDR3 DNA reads TGTGCCAGCAGTGAATCGTTCGGCACTGAAGCTTTCTTT. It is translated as CASSESFGTEAFF.

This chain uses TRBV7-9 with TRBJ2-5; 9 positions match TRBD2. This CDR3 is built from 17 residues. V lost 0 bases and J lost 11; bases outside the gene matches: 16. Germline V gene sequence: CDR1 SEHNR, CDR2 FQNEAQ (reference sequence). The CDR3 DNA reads TGTGCCAGCAGCTTAGCGGCCGGGACTAGCTTTGGGCGAGAGCAGTACTTC. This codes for CASSLAAGTSFGREQYF.

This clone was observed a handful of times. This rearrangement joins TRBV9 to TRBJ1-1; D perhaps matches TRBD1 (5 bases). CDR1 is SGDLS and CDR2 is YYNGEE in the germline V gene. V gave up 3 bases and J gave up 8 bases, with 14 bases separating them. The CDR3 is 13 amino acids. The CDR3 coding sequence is TGTGCCAGCAGCGGCGGGACCGCACTGGAAGCTTTCTTT. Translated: CASSGGTALEAFF.

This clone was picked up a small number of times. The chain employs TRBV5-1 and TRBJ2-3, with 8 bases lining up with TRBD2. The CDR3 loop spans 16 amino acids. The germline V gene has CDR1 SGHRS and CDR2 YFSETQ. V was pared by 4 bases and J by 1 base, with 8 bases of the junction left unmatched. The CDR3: CASSPATSGGTDTQYF. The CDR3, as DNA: TGCGCCAGCAGCCCGGCCACTAGCGGAGGCACAGATACGCAGTATTTT.

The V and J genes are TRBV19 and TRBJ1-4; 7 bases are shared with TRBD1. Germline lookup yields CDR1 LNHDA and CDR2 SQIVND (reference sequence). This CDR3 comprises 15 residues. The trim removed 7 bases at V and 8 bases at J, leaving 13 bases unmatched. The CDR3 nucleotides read TGTGCCAGTACCCGGGACAGATCTAATAACGAAAAACTGTTTTTT. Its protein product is CASTRDRSNNEKLFF.

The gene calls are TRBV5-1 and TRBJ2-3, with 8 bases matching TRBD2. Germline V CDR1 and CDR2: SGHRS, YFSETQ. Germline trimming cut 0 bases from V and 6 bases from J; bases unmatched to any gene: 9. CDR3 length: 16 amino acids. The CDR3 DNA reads TGCGCCAGCAGCTTGGCCCTAGCGGGCGTCCGGGATACGCAGTATTTT. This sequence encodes CASSLALAGVRDTQYF.

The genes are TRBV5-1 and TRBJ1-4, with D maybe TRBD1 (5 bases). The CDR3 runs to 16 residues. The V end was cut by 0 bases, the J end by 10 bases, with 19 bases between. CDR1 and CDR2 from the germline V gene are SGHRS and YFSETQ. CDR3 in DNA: TGCGCCAGCAGCTTGGGGTTAGGTCAGGGATTCGGAAAACTGTTTTTT. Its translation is CASSLGLGQGFGKLFF.

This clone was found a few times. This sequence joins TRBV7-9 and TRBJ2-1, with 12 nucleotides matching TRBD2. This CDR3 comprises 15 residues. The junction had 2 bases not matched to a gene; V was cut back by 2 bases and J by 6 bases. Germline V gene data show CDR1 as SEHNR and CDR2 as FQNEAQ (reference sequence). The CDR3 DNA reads TGTGCCAGCAGCTTACAACTAGCGGGAGGCAATGAGCAGTTCTTC. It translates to CASSLQLAGGNEQFF.